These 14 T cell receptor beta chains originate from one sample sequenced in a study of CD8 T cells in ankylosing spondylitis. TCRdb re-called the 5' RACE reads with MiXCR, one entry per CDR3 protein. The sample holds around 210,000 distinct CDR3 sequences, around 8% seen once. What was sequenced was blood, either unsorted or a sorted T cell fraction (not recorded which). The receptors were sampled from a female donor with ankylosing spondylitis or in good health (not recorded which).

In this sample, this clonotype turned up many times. The CDR3 DNA follows: TGTGCCACCAGTGATAATCCTCAGGGGGCGAGGAACACTGAAGCTTTCTTT. Translating gives CATSDNPQGARNTEAFF. The V gene is TRBV24-1, the J gene TRBJ1-1; 8 bases fit TRBD1. V was pared by 3 bases and J by 1 base, with 9 bases of the junction left unmatched. The CDR3 totals 17 residues. CDR1 KGHDR and CDR2 SFDVKD come from the germline V gene.

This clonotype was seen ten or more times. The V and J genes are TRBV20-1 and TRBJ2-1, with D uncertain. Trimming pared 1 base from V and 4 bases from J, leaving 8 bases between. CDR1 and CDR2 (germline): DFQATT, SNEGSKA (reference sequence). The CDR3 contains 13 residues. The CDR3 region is CSARGPLYNEQFF. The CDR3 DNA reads TGCAGTGCTAGAGGGCCCCTTTACAATGAGCAGTTCTTC.

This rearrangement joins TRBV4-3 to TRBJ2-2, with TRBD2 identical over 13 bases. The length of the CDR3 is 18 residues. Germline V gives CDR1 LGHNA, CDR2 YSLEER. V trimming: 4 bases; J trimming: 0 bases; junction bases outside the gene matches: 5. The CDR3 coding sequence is TGCGCCAGCAGCCTACTAGCGGGAGGGGACTCGAACACCGGGGAGCTGTTTTTT. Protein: CASSLLAGGDSNTGELFF.

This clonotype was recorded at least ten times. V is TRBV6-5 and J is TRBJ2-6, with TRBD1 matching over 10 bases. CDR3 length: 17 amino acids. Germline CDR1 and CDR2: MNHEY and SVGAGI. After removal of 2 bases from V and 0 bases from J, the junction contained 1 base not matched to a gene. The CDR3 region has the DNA TGTGCCAGCAGTTACAGGGACAGGGGCTCTGGGGCCAACGTCCTGACTTTC. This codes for CASSYRDRGSGANVLTF.

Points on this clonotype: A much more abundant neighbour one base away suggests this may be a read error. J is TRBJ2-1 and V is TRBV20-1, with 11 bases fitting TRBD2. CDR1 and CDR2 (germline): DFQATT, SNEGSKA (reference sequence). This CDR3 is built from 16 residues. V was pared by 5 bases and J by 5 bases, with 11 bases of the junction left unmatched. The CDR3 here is CSARGQTSGIHNEQFF. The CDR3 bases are TGCAGTGCTCGGGGCCAGACTAGCGGGATACACAATGAGCAGTTCTTC.

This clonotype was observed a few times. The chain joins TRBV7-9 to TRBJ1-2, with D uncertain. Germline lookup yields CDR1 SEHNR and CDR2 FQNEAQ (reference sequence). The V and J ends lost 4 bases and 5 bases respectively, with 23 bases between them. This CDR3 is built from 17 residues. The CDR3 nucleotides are TGTGCCAGCAGCTCCCTTGCTAGTAACAGACCTGAATATGGCTACACCTTC. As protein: CASSSLASNRPEYGYTF.

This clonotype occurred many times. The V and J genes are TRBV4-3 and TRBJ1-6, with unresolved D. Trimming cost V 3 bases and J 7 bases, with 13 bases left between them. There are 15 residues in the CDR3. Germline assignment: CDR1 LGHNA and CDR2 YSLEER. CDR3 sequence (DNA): TGCGCCAGCAGCCATGGAAGGGCCGGGAATTCACCCCTCCACTTT. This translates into CASSHGRAGNSPLHF.

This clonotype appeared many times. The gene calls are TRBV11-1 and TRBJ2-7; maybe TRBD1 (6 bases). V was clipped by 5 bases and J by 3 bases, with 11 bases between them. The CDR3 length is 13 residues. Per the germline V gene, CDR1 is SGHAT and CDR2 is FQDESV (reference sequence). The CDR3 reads CASSPDRFYEQYF. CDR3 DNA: TGTGCCAGCAGCCCCGACAGGTTCTACGAGCAGTACTTC.

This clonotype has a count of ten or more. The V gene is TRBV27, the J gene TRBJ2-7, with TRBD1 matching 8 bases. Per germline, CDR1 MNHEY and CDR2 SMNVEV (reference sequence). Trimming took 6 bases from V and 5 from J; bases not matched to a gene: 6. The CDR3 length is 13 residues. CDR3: CASSPGGSDEQYF. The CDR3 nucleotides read TGTGCCAGCAGCCCAGGGGGCAGCGACGAGCAGTACTTC.

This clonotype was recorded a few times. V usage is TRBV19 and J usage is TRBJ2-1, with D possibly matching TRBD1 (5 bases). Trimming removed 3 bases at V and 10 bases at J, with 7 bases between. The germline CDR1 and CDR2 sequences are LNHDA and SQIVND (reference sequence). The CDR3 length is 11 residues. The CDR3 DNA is TGTGCCAGTAGTATTCGACAGGAGCAGTTCTTC. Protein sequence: CASSIRQEQFF.

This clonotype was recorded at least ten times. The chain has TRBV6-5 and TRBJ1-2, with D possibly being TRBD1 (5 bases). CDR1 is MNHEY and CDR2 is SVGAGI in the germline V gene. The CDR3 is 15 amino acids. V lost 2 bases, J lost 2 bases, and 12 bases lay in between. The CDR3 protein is CASSYGTTDNYGYTF. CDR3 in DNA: TGTGCCAGCAGTTACGGGACGACGGACAACTATGGCTACACCTTC.

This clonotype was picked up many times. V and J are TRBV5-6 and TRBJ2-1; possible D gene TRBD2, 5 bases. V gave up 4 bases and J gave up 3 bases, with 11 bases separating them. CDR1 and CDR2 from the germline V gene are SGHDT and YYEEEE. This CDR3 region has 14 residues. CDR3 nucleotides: TGTGCCAGCAGCCACTCCCGGGACTACAATGAGCAGTTCTTC. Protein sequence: CASSHSRDYNEQFF. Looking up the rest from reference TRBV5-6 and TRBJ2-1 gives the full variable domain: DAGVTQSPTHLIKTRGQQVTLRCSPKSGHDTVSWYQQALGQGPQFIFQYYEEEERQRGNFPDRFSGHQFPNYSSELNVNALLLGDSALYLCASSHSRDYNEQFFGPGTRLTVL.

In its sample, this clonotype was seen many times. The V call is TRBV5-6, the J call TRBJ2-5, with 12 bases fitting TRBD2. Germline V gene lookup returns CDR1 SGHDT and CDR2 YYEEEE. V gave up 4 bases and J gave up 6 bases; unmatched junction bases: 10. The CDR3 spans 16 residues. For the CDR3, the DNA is TGTGCCAGCAGCCGAACGAGACTAGCGGGAGAGAAGACCCAGTACTTC. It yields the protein CASSRTRLAGEKTQYF.

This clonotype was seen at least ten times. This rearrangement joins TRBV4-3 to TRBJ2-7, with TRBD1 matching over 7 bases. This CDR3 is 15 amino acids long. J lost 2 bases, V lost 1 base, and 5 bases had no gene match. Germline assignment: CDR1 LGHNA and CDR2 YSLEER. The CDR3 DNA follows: TGCGCCAGCAGCCAAGTTGGGACAGCCGCCTACGAGCAGTACTTC. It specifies CASSQVGTAAYEQYF.